The clone carrying this T cell receptor (beta chain) was counted a few times. These data belong to a study of T cells after somatic rescue of genetic block. Per the germline V gene, CDR1 is LNHDA and CDR2 is SQIVND (reference sequence). The length of the CDR3 is 18 residues. Trimming stripped 6 bases from V and 1 base from J, with 22 bases between. Generated by immunoSEQ multiplex PCR, the TCRdb table keeps only in-frame clones and is missing some. The profile shows under 150,000 clones, around nine tenths of them singletons. The chain uses TRBV19 and TRBJ2-1; D assignment may be TRBD1 or TRBD2 (6 bases each). The sequence came from a woman aged 18-29 years. Sequenced material: peripheral blood mononuclear cells (PBMCs). The CDR3 spells CASSLRGLIHRSYNEQFF. The CDR3 DNA follows: TGTGCCAGTAGCCTCCGGGGGCTCATACACCGGTCCTACAATGAGCAGTTCTTC.